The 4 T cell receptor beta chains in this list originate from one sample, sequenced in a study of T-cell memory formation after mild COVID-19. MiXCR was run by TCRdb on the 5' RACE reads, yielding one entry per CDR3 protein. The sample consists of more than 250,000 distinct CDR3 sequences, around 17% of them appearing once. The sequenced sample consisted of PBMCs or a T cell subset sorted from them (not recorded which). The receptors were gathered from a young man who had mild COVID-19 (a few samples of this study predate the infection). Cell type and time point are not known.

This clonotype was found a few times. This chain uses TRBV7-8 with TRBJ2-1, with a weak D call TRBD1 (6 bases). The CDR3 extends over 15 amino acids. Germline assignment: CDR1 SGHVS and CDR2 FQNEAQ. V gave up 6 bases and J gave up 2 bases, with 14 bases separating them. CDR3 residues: CASSVRGTTYNEQFF. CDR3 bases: TGTGCCAGCAGTGTTAGGGGGACCACCTACAATGAGCAGTTCTTC.

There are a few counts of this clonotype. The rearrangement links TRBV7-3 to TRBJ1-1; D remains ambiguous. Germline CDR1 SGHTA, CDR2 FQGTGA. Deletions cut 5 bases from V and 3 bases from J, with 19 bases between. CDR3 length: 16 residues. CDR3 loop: CASSPGPVGPYTEAFF. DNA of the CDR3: TGTGCCAGCAGCCCCGGGCCAGTGGGCCCGTACACTGAAGCTTTCTTT.

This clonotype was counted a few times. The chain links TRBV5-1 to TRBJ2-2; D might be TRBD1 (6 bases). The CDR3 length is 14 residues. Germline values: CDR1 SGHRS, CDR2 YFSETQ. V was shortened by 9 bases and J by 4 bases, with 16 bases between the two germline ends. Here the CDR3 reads CATPTGRGTGELFF. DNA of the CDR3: TGCGCCACCCCAACAGGGAGAGGCACCGGGGAGCTGTTTTTT.

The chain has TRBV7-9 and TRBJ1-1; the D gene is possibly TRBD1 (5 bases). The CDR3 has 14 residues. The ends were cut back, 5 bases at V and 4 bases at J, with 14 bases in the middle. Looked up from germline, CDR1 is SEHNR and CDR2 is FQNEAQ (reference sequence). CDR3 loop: CASSQAGLGTEAFF. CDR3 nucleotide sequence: TGTGCCAGCAGCCAGGCAGGGTTGGGCACTGAAGCTTTCTTT.